This T cell receptor (beta chain) was sequenced in a study of OX40 agonist ivuxolimab in advanced cancers. The timepoints at which blood was sampled were baseline, cycle 4 day 1, and cycle 7 day 1. Measured with immunoSEQ multiplex PCR; TCRdb has only the in-frame clones, and not every one. The sample has some 69,000 clones, 90% seen once; the top ten hold approximately 10%. The trim removed 3 bases at V and 5 bases at J, leaving 9 bases unmatched. Germline CDR1 is SGDLS and CDR2 is YYNGEE. The CDR3 runs to 16 residues. This sequence was found in an adult with an advanced solid tumor such as melanoma, head and neck, liver or kidney cancer. The V gene is TRBV9, the J gene TRBJ2-7; 12 nucleotides match TRBD1. The specimen was CD4+ or CD8+ T cells sorted from blood, collected in a trial of the OX40 agonist ivuxolimab. CDR3 DNA sequence: TGTGCCAGCAGCGCCTCAGCGGGACAGGGGGCCCACGAGCAGTACTTC. This encodes CASSASAGQGAHEQYF.